Each of the 14 T cell receptor beta chains below was sequenced from the same sample in a study of OX40 agonist ivuxolimab in advanced cancers. Sequenced by immunoSEQ multiplex PCR; TCRdb stores in-frame clones only, minus some. The table includes roughly 40,000 clones, roughly nine tenths detected once. This specimen consisted of CD4+ or CD8+ T cells sorted from blood, obtained in a trial of the OX40 agonist ivuxolimab. The receptors originated from an adult with an advanced solid tumor such as melanoma, head and neck, liver or kidney cancer.

The chain recombines TRBV10-2 with TRBJ1-4; no definite D call. Trimming cost V 3 bases and J 0 bases, with 11 bases left between them. The CDR3 length is 16 residues. Per germline, CDR1 WSHSY and CDR2 SAAADI. CDR3 in DNA: TGCGCCAGCAGTGAAGACGTATATGCAACTAATGAAAAACTGTTTTTT. This sequence encodes CASSEDVYATNEKLFF.

The chain uses TRBV28 and TRBJ1-2; no firm D call. The CDR3 extends over 14 amino acids. V was clipped by 5 bases and J by 4 bases, with 14 bases between them. Germline CDR1 is MDHEN and CDR2 is SYDVKM. The CDR3 sequence is CASSPPHSSYGYTF. Here the CDR3 DNA reads TGTGCCAGCAGTCCCCCCCACAGCTCCTATGGCTACACCTTC.

The CDR3 protein is CASSLEAGGVWEQYF. CDR3 nucleotides: TGTGCCAGCAGCTTGGAGGCGGGAGGCGTATGGGAGCAGTACTTC. This chain links TRBV5-6 with TRBJ2-7; 8 bases are a match to TRBD2. CDR1 is SGHDT and CDR2 is YYEEEE in the germline V gene. The CDR3 is 15 residues long. J lost 7 bases, V lost 0 bases, and 9 bases had no gene match.

The J gene is TRBJ2-2, the V gene TRBV9, with unresolved D. The germline V gene encodes CDR1 SGDLS and CDR2 YYNGEE. The ends were cut back, 0 bases at V and 4 bases at J, with 13 bases in the middle. The CDR3 loop spans 16 amino acids. DNA of the CDR3: TGTGCCAGCAGCGTAGTGGGTCCCCGAGGCACCGGGGAGCTGTTTTTT. Protein product: CASSVVGPRGTGELFF.

The chain links TRBV9 to TRBJ2-5, with TRBD1 matching 9 bases. This CDR3 contains 15 residues. Germline CDR1 SGDLS, CDR2 YYNGEE. Losses at the gene ends were 3 bases for V and 4 bases for J; bases not matched to a gene: 7. The CDR3 spells CASSAGDRDSETQYF. The CDR3 coding sequence is TGTGCCAGCAGCGCTGGGGACAGGGACTCAGAGACCCAGTACTTC.

This clone was observed a single time. The chain joins TRBV29-1 to TRBJ2-3; D gene uncertain. Germline V gene data show CDR1 as SQVTM and CDR2 as ANQGSEA. The CDR3 runs 15 residues. With 6 bases removed from V and 0 bases from J, the gap between germline ends came to 16 bases. The DNA of the CDR3 is TGCAGCGTATTACAGACGACTGTTAGCACAGATACGCAGTATTTT. Translation: CSVLQTTVSTDTQYF.

This chain uses TRBV19 with TRBJ2-7, with TRBD2 matching over 7 bases. V lost 4 bases, J lost 2 bases, and 8 bases stayed unmatched. The germline V gene encodes CDR1 LNHDA and CDR2 SQIVND (reference sequence). CDR3 length: 15 residues. CDR3 region: CASSTSLAETYEQYF. CDR3 sequence (DNA): TGTGCCAGTAGTACCTCGCTAGCGGAGACCTACGAGCAGTACTTC.

The sample holds one count of this clone. The rearrangement links TRBV2 to TRBJ1-2, with D hard to call. CDR1 and CDR2 (germline): SNHLY, FYNNEI. The CDR3 has 12 amino acids. The CDR3 loop is CATLRRGYGYTF. The CDR3 DNA is TGTGCGACATTACGTCGAGGATATGGCTACACCTTC.

This clone has a single count. V gene TRBV30 combines with J gene TRBJ1-1, with unresolved D. The CDR3 spans 11 residues. Germline CDR1 is GTSNPN and CDR2 is SVGIG (reference sequence). Between the trimmed V and J ends, which lost 4 bases and 1 base, there was a span of 4 bases. CDR3 region: CAWTRNTEAFF. CDR3 nucleotides: TGTGCCTGGACCCGGAACACTGAAGCTTTCTTT.

The chain is built from TRBV29-1 and TRBJ1-1, with D possibly TRBD1 on 5 matching bases. Trimming pared 0 bases from V and 0 bases from J, leaving 11 bases between. Germline loops: CDR1 SQVTM, CDR2 ANQGSEA. This CDR3 has 15 residues. The CDR3 DNA sequence: TGCAGCGTTGAAGATAACAGGATTTTGAACACTGAAGCTTTCTTT. Amino acids: CSVEDNRILNTEAFF.

This clone was counted a single time. This chain joins TRBV4-3 and TRBJ2-3, with 10 bases aligning to TRBD2. CDR3 length: 16 residues. CDR1 is LGHNA and CDR2 is YSLEER in the germline V gene. V shed 4 bases and J 5 bases; nucleotides not matched to a gene: 9. In DNA form, the CDR3 reads TGCGCCAGCAGCCCCCTAAGCGGGAGGGAGGTAGATACGCAGTATTTT. Translated: CASSPLSGREVDTQYF.

The chain joins TRBV5-5 to TRBJ1-1; D is perhaps TRBD1 (6 bases). V was clipped by 3 bases and J by 1 base, with 10 bases between them. There are 14 residues in the CDR3. Germline lookup yields CDR1 SGHKS and CDR2 YYEKEE (reference sequence). CDR3 nucleotide sequence: TGTGCCAGCAGCTACAGGGCGACGAACACTGAAGCTTTCTTT. It codes for CASSYRATNTEAFF.

Here the CDR3 DNA reads TGTGCCAGCAACCGTCGGGACTCCGAAAAAAACTACGAGCAGTACTTC. Its protein is CASNRRDSEKNYEQYF. This chain connects TRBV11-2 to TRBJ2-7, with a tentative D call TRBD2 (6 bases). There are 16 residues in the CDR3. Germline loops: CDR1 SGHAT, CDR2 FQNNGV. Deletions cut 7 bases from V and 3 bases from J, with 22 bases between.

CDR3 residues: CASSLQDTSNTGELFF. The CDR3 DNA follows: TGCGCCAGCAGCCTCCAGGACACTTCGAACACCGGGGAGCTGTTTTTT. The V and J genes are TRBV4-1 and TRBJ2-2, with D possibly matching TRBD1 (5 bases). The CDR3 has 16 amino acids. The V end was cut by 4 bases, the J end by 0 bases, with 12 bases between. Germline V lookup: CDR1 MGHRA, CDR2 YSYEKL.